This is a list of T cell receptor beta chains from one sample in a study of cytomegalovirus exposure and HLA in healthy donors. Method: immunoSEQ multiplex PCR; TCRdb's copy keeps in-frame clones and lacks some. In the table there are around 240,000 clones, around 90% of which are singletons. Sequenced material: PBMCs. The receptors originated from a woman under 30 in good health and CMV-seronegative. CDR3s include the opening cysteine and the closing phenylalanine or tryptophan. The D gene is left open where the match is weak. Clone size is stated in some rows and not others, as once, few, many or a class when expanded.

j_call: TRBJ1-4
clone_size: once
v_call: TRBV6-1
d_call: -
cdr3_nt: TGTGCCAGCAGTGAGGGGGGGTCCTCAAAACAAAAACTGTTTTTT
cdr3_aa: CASSEGGSSKQKLFF

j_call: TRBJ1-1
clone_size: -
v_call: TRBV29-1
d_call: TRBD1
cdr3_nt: TGCAGCGTGGAGACAGGGAATGAAGCTTTCTTT
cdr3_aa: CSVETGNEAFF

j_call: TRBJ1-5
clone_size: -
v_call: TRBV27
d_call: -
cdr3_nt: TGTGCCAGCAAGCGGAGCAATCAGCCCCAGCATTTT
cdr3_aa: CASKRSNQPQHF

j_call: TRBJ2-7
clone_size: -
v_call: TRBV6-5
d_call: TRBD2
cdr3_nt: TGTGCCAGCAGGATTACTAGCGGGGGTCCCTACGAGCAGTACTTC
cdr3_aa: CASRITSGGPYEQYF

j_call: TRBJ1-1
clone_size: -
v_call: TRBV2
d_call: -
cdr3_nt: TGTGCCAGCAGTGGGGCAGGCCTAGAAGCTTTCTTT
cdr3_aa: CASSGAGLEAFF

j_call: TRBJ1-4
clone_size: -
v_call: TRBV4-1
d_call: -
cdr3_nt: TGCGCCAGCAGCCGCACGAGTTCGGAAAAACTGTTTTTT
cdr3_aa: CASSRTSSEKLFF

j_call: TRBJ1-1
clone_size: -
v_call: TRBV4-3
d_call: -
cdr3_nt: TGCGCCAGCAGCCAAGATCGGGCAGGGTACACTGAAGCTTTCTTT
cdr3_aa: CASSQDRAGYTEAFF

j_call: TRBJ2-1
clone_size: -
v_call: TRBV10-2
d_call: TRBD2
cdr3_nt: TGCGCCAGCAGTGAGACTGGACTAGCGGGGGCCTACAATGAGCAGTTCTTC
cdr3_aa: CASSETGLAGAYNEQFF

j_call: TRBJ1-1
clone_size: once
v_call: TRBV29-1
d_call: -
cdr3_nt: TGCAGCGCCGAAGGGGCAGCCACTGAAGCTTTCTTT
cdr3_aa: CSAEGAATEAFF

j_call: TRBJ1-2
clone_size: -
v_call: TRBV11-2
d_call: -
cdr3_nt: TGTGCCAGCAGCCCCCGGAATGGACTGGCCTATGGCTACACCTTC
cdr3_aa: CASSPRNGLAYGYTF

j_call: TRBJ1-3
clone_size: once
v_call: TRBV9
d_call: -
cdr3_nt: TGTGCCAGCAGCGGGATACAGGGCTCTGGAAACACCATATATTTT
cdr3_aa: CASSGIQGSGNTIYF

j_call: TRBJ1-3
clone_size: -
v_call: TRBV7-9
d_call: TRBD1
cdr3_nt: TGTGCCAGCAGGGAACAGGGGCTCTCTGGAAACACCATATATTTT
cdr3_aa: CASREQGLSGNTIYF

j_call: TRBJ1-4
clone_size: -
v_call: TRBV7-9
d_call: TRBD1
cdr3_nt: TGTGCCAGCAGCAGGGGGCCTGATGAAAAACTGTTTTTT
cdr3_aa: CASSRGPDEKLFF

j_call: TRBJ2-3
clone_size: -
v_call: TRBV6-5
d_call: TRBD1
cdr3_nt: TGTGCCAGCAGTTACAGACAGGGTGAAGGCACAGATACGCAGTATTTT
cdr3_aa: CASSYRQGEGTDTQYF

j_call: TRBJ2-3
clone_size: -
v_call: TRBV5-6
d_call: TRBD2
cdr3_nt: TGTGCCAGCAGCTTTCCCAGCGGGGGGGCCCCACATACGCAGTATTTT
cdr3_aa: CASSFPSGGAPHTQYF

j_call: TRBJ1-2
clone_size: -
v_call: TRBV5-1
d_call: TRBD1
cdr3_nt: TGCGCCAGCAGCTCGAAGGCGACAGGGCTCTATGGCTACACCTTC
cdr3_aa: CASSSKATGLYGYTF

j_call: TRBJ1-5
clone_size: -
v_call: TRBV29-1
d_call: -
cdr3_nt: TGCAGCGTCGAAGAGGGAGGGGGCAATCAGCCCCAGCATTTT
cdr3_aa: CSVEEGGGNQPQHF

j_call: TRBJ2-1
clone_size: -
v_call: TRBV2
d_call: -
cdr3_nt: TGTGCCAGCAGCGTAACAGGGCCCCCTTTCAATGAGCAGTTCTTC
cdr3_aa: CASSVTGPPFNEQFF

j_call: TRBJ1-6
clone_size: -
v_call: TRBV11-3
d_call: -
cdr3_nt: TGTGCCAGCAGCCTGGAAACGGGGGTCGGTTCACCCCTCCACTTT
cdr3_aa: CASSLETGVGSPLHF

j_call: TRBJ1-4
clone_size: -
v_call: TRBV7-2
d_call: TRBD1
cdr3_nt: TGTGCCAGCAGCTCCCGACAGGGCTATGAAAAACTGTTTTTT
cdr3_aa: CASSSRQGYEKLFF

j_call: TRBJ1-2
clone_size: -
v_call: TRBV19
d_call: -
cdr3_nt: TGTGCCAGTAGTATTTTTGGAGGACCGAACTATGGCTACACCTTC
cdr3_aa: CASSIFGGPNYGYTF

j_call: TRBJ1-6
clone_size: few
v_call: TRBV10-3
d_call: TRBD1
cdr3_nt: TGTGCCATCTTTCTGCGGACAGGGCGAAATTCACCCCTCCACTTT
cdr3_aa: CAIFLRTGRNSPLHF

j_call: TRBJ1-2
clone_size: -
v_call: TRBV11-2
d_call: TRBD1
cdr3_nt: TGTGCCAGCAGCTTAGGTTCCCCGGGACAGGGGAATGGCTACACCTTC
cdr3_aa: CASSLGSPGQGNGYTF

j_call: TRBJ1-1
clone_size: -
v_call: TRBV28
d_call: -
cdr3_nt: TGTGCCAGCAGTTTAGCCCGGGAAGCTTTCTTT
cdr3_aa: CASSLAREAFF

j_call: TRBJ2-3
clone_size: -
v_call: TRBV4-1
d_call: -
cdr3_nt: TGCGCCAGCAGCCAAGGACAGCGCCCTAGCACAGATACGCAGTATTTT
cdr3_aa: CASSQGQRPSTDTQYF

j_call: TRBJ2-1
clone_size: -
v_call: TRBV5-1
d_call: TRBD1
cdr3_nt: TGCGCCAGCAGCTACCTATCAGGGGGCAATGAGCAGTTCTTC
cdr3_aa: CASSYLSGGNEQFF

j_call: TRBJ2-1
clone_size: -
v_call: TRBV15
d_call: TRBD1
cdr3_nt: TGTGCCACCAGCAGAGGGGGGACAGGTAATGAGCAGTTCTTC
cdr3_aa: CATSRGGTGNEQFF

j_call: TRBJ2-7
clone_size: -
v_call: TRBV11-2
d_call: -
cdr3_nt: TGTGCCAGCAGCGACTCGGGACTTACAAAGTTCTACGAGCAGTACTTC
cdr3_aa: CASSDSGLTKFYEQYF

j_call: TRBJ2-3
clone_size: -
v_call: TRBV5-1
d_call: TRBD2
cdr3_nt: TGCGCCAGCAGCTTGGGGGCTAGCGGAAGCACAGATACGCAGTATTTT
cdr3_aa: CASSLGASGSTDTQYF

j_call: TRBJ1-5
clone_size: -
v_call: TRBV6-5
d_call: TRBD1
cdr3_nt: TGTGCCAGCAGTTACGGGACAGGGTTTGATCAGCCCCAGCATTTT
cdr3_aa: CASSYGTGFDQPQHF

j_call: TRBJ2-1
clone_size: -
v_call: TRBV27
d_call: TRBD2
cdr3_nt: TGTGCCAGCAGCCACATGGTAGCGGGGGACAATGAGCAGTTCTTC
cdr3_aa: CASSHMVAGDNEQFF

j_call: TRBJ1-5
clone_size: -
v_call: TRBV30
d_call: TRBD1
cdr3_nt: TGTGCCTGGAGTTTGACAGGGGGCCATCAGCCCCAGCATTTT
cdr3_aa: CAWSLTGGHQPQHF

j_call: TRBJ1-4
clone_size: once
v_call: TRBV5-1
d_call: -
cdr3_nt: TGCGCCAGCAGCGGCGGACAGCCAACTAATGAAAAACTGTTTTTT
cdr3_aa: CASSGGQPTNEKLFF

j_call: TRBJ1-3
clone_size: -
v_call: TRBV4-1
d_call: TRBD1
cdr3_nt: TGCGCCAGCAGCCTTGACAGGGCCTCTGGAAACACCATATATTTT
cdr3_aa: CASSLDRASGNTIYF

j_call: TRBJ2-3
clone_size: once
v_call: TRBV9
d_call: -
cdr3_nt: TGTGCCAGCAGCGTTCAGACCGGGACTGCCTCCACAGATACGCAGTATTTT
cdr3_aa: CASSVQTGTASTDTQYF

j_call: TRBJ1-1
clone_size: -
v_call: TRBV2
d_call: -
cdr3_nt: TGTGCCAGCAGTGAAGCGGTACAGGTGCCTGAAGCTTTCTTT
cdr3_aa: CASSEAVQVPEAFF

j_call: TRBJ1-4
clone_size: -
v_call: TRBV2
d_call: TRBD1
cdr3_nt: TGTGCCAGCAGTGAAGAGGGGGGACAGGTTATGGGAACTAATGAAAAACTGTTTTTT
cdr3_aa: CASSEEGGQVMGTNEKLFF

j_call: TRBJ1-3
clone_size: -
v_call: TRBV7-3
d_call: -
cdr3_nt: TGTGCCAGCAGCCCAGGGTTAGGAAACACCATATATTTT
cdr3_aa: CASSPGLGNTIYF

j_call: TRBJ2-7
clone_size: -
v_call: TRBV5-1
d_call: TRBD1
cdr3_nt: TGCGCCAGCAGCTTGTGGACAGGGAGCTCCTACGAGCAGTACTTC
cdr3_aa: CASSLWTGSSYEQYF

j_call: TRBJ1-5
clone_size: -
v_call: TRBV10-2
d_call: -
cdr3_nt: TGCGCCAGCAGGGACATGAATAGCAATCAGCCCCAGCATTTT
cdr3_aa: CASRDMNSNQPQHF

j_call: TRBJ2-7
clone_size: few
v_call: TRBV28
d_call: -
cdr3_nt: TGTGCCAGCAGTTTAGCCCTCTCGAGTTCCTACGAGCAGTACTTC
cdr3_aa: CASSLALSSSYEQYF

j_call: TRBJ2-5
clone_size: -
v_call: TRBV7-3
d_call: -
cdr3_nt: TGTGCCAGCAGCAACTCCGGGAAATTGGAGACCCAGTACTTC
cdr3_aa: CASSNSGKLETQYF

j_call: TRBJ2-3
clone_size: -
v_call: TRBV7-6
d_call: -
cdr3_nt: TGTGCCAGCAGCTTGCGGAACACAGATACGCAGTATTTT
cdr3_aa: CASSLRNTDTQYF

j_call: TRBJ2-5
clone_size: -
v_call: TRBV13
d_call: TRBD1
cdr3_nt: TGTGCCAGCAGCCACCGACAGGGGAGGTTAGAGACCCAGTACTTC
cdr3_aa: CASSHRQGRLETQYF

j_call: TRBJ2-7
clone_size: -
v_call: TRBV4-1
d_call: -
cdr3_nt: TGCGCCAGCAGCCAAATGAAAGGGGTGGACAGAACTTTCTACGAGCAGTACTTC
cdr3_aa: CASSQMKGVDRTFYEQYF

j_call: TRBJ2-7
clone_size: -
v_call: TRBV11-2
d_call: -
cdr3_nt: TGTGCCAGCAGTCGTCCAGGGTCGAGCTCCTACGAGCAGTACTTC
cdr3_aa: CASSRPGSSSYEQYF

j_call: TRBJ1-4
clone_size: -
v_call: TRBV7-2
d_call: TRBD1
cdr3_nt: TGTGCCAGCAGCTTAGTATCGGGACAGGAGGGCGAAAAACTGTTTTTT
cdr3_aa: CASSLVSGQEGEKLFF

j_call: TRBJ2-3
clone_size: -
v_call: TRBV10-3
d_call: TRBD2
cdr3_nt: TGTGCCATCAGTGACGGGAGGGAGTTGGTAACAGATACGCAGTATTTT
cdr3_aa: CAISDGRELVTDTQYF

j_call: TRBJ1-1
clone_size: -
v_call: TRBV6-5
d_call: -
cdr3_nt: TGTGCCAGCAGTTACAGGCAGGCGAACACTGAAGCTTTCTTT
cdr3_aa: CASSYRQANTEAFF

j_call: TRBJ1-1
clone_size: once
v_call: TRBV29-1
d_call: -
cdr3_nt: TGCAGCACCGATCGAGGGGAGGGGGACACTGAAGCTTTCTTT
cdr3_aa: CSTDRGEGDTEAFF

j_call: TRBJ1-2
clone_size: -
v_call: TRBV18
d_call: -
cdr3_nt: TGTGCCAGCTCACGAGAGGGCGGGAGCGGGCCCTATGGCTACACCTTC
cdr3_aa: CASSREGGSGPYGYTF

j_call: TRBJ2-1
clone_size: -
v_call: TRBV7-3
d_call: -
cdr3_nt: TGTGCCAGCAGCTTAAACCCTCGCGGCGGTGAGCAGTTCTTC
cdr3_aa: CASSLNPRGGEQFF

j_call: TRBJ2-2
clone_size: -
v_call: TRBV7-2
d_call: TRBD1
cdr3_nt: TGTGCCAGCAGCCCCCGGACAGGGCGGAACACCGGGGAGCTGTTTTTT
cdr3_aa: CASSPRTGRNTGELFF

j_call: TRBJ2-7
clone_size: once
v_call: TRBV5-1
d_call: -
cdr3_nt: TGCGCCAGCAGCGTGGGCGGGACAGCCTCCTACGAGCAGTACTTC
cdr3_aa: CASSVGGTASYEQYF

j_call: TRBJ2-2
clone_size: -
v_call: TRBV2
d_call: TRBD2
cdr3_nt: TGTGCCAGCACGGGGGGTTCTGGGCCCACCGGGGAGCTGTTTTTT
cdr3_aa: CASTGGSGPTGELFF

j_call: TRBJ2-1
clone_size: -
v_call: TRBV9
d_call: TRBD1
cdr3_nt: TGTGCCAGCAGCGTAGAAGGGGGCGGAACTGATGAGCAGTTCTTC
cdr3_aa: CASSVEGGGTDEQFF

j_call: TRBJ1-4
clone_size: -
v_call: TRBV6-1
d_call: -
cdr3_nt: TGTGCCAGCGCTCAAGGGGTTAATGAAAAACTGTTTTTT
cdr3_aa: CASAQGVNEKLFF

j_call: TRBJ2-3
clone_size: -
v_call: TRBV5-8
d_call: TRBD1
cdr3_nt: TGTGCCAGCAGCCCCGGGACAGGTTTAACATCAGATACGCAGTATTTT
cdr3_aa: CASSPGTGLTSDTQYF

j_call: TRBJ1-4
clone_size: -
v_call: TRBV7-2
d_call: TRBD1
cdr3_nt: TGTGCCAGCAGCTTATGGGCCCTAACAGGGGCCGGTGATGAAAAACTGTTTTTT
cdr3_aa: CASSLWALTGAGDEKLFF